This T cell receptor (beta chain) was captured by sequencing in a study of blood T cell repertoires in COVID-19. Across the study: T cells, B-cell-depleted T cells, or PBMCs supplied cDNA or gDNA.

The method was immunoSEQ multiplex PCR; TCRdb's version includes in-frame clones alone and lacks a portion of them. The sample lists about 120,000 clones; over 70% were seen once. Germline CDR1 reads MDHEN; CDR2 reads SYDVKM. With V trimmed by 5 bases and J by 4 bases, 15 bases remained unmatched. The length of the CDR3 is 17 residues. The J gene is TRBJ1-2, the V gene TRBV28; 8 bases map to TRBD1. Material for sequencing was peripheral blood. This clonotype was sampled from a woman between 65 and 79 years old with acute or convalescent COVID-19. For the CDR3, the DNA is TGTGCCAGCAGTATACCCTTCGGACAGGGTGTAGCCTATGGCTACACCTTC. Encoded protein: CASSIPFGQGVAYGYTF.